This T cell receptor beta chain emerged from a study of tissue T cells after allogeneic stem cell transplantation. Germline values: CDR1 NNHDY, CDR2 SYVADS. This CDR3 is 12 amino acids long. V lost 7 bases and J 0 bases, leaving 8 bases between the germline ends. Stated time point: mouse harvest day 14 after allogeneic transplant. Each mouse received 10^7 T-cell-depleted marrow cells plus 10^6 splenic CD5+ T cells by tail vein. Mice had MHC-mismatched B6 into BALB/c GVHD, sampled day 7 or 14. Points on this clone: The genes are named according to mouse. The read finishes 1 residue shy of the CDR3 end, and the germline J gene is used to complete it.

Measured with immunoSEQ multiplex PCR; TCRdb has only the in-frame clones, and not every one. This table holds some 640 clones, 45% found once. This chain joins TRBV13-3 and TRBJ2-7, with no clear D. The material sequenced was liver tissue. This sequence was found in a female BALB/c mouse given C57BL/6 T cells with graft-versus-host disease after an allogeneic hematopoietic cell transplant. CDR3 amino acids: CASGGVSYEQYF. The DNA read from the CDR3 is TGTGCCAGCGGCGGGGTCTCCTATGAACAGTAC.